The clone carrying this T cell receptor beta chain turned up a few times. Its antigen is unidentified. The CDR3 has 10 residues. The germline gives CDR1 LGHNA, CDR2 YSLEER. The source of the sample is a study of graft-versus-host responses after intestinal transplantation. Study details: All recipients were given anti-thymocyte globulin induction, and tacrolimus and steroids were then administered for three to four years.

Here immunoSEQ multiplex PCR was the method, and the copy in TCRdb shows in-frame clones only, minus some. The sample includes roughly 92,000 clones, 88% of them seen just once. This sequence joins TRBV4-3 and TRBJ2-7; D possibly corresponds to TRBD1 (5 bases). This specimen was unstimulated CD4+ T cells sorted from spleen or lymph node cells, taken before transplant. The receptor was isolated from a human donor who was the organ donor for an intestinal transplant. As DNA, the CDR3 is TGCGCGGGGCTGAACTACGAGCAGTACTTC. Its protein product is CAGLNYEQYF.